This T cell receptor (beta chain) was recovered during a study of T-cell reconstitution after alpha-beta-depleted transplantation in children. Unique molecular identifiers were incorporated into the prepared TCRbeta library. TCRdb used MiXCR to reprocess the PCR reads, holding one entry per CDR3 protein. Of around 200,000 distinct CDR3 sequences in the sample, more than 6.5% were seen once. This clonotype was picked up many times. The CDR3 is 13 amino acids. Trimming took 8 bases from V and 4 from J, leaving 12 bases between them. Germline loops: CDR1 KGHSY, CDR2 FQNENV. This material consisted of PBMCs from the stem cell graft donor, taken from the stem cell graft. J is TRBJ1-5 and V is TRBV16, with D possibly matching TRBD1 (5 bases). This TCR was sampled from a human donor who donated a stem cell graft to a child with Wiskott-Aldrich syndrome. CDR3 amino acids: CASSRQTNQPQHF. Written as DNA, the CDR3 is TGTGCCAGCTCGAGACAGACTAATCAGCCCCAGCATTTT.